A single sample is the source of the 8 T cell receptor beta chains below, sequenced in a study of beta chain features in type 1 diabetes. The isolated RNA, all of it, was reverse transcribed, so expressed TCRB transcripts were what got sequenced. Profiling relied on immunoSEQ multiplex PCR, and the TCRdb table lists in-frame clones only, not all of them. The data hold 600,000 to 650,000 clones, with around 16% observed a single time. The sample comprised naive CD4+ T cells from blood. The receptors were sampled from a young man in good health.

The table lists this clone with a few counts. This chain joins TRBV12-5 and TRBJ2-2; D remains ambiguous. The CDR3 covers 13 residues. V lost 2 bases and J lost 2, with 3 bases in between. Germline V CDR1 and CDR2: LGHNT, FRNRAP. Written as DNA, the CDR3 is TGTGCTAGTGGTTTGTCAAACACCGGGGAGCTGTTTTTT. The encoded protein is CASGLSNTGELFF.

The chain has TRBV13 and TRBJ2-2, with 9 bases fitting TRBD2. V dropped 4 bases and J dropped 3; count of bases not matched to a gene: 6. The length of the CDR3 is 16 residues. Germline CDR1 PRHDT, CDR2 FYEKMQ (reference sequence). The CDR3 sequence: CASSSAGGKDTGELFF. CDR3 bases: TGTGCCAGCAGCTCCGCGGGGGGGAAAGACACCGGGGAGCTGTTTTTT.

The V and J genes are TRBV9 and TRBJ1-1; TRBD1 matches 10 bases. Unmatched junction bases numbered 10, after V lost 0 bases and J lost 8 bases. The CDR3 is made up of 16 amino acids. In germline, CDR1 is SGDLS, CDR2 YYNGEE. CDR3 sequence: CASSVAHPGQGLEAFF. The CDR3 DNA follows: TGTGCCAGCAGCGTAGCCCACCCGGGACAGGGGTTGGAAGCTTTCTTT.

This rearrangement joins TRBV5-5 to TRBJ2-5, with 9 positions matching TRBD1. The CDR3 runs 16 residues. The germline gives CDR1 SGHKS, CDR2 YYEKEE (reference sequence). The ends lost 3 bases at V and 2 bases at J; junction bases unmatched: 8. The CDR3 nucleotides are TGTGCCAGCAGCTGGGCCGGGACAGGGAGACAAGAGACCCAGTACTTC. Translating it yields CASSWAGTGRQETQYF.

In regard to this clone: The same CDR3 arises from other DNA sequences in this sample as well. CDR3 nucleotides: TGTGCCAGCAGTCTACAGGGGTCGGAGCAGTACTTC. Its translation: CASSLQGSEQYF. The V and J genes are TRBV28 and TRBJ2-7; 7 bases map to TRBD1. CDR1 and CDR2 from the germline V gene are MDHEN and SYDVKM. CDR3 length: 12 residues. J lost 7 bases, V lost 5 bases, and 5 bases had no gene match.

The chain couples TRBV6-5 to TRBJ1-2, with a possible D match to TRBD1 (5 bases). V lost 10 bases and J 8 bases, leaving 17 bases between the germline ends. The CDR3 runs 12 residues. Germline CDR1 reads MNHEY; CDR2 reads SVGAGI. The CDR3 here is CATYRPGDGYTF. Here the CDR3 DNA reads TGTGCCACCTATCGACCGGGGGACGGCTACACCTTC.

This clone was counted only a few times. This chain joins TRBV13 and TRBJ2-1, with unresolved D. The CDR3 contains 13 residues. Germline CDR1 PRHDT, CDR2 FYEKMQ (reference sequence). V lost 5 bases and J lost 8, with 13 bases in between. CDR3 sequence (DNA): TGTGCCAGCAGCCCGCCGATAATGGATGAGCAGTTCTTC. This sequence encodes CASSPPIMDEQFF. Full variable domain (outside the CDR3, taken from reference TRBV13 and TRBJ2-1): AAGVIQSPRHLIKEKRETATLKCYPIPRHDTVYWYQQGPGQDPQFLISFYEKMQSDKGSIPDRFSAQQFSDYHSELNMSSLELGDSALYFCASSPPIMDEQFFGPGTRLTVL.

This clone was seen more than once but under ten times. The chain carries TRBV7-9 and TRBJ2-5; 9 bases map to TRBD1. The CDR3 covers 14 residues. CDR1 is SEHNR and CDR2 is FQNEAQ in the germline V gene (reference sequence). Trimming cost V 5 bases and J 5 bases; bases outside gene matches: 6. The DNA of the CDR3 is TGTGCCAGCAGCCAAGGACAGGGGCAGGAGACCCAGTACTTC. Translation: CASSQGQGQETQYF.